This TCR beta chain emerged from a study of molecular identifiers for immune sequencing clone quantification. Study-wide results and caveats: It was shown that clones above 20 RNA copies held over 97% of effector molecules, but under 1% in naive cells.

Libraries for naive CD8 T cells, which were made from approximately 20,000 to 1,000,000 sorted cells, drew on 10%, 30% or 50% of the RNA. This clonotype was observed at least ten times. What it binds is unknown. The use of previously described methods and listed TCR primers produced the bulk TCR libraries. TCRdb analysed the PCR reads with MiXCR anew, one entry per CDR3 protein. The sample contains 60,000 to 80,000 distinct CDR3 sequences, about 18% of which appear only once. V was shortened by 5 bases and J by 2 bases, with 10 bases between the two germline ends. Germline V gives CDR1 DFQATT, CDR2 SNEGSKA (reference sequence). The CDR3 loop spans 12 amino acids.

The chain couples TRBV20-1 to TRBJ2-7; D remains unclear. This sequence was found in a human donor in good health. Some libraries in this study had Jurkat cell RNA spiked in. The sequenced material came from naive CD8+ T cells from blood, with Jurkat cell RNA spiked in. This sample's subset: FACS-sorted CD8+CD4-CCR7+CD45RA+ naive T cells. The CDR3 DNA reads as TGCAGTGCTGACGAAGACCCCTACGAGCAGTACTTC. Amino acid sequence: CSADEDPYEQYF.